The clone carrying this T cell receptor beta chain was counted only a few times. The antigen is not known. This sample is drawn from a study of T-cell memory formation after mild COVID-19. General observations from the study: CM and EM subsets held most contracting CD4+ clones; EMRA held CD8+ ones.

TCRdb re-analysed the 5' RACE reads in MiXCR, keeping a single row per CDR3 protein. Of under 60,000 distinct CDR3 sequences listed, over 8.5% were seen once; the top ten hold about an eighth. The TCR was taken from an adult woman who had mild COVID-19 (a few samples of this study predate the infection). Cell type and time point are not known. The sequencing sample was made of PBMCs or a T cell subset sorted from them (not recorded which).

CDR3 nucleotides: TGTGCCAGCAGGCGGGACAGGGGGGGACGGGACTATGGCTACACCTTC. Amino acids: CASRRDRGGRDYGYTF. The chain recombines TRBV6-6 with TRBJ1-2, with 11 bases identical to TRBD1. The junction had 9 bases not matched to a gene; V was cut back by 6 bases and J by 3 bases. Germline CDR1 is MNHNY and CDR2 is SVGAGI (reference sequence). This CDR3 has 16 amino acids.